This T cell receptor (beta chain) derives from a study of a mutant IDH1 vaccine in newly diagnosed glioma. This CDR3 has 16 amino acids. Per the germline V gene, CDR1 is SGHRS and CDR2 is YFSETQ. V lost 4 bases and J lost 6; bases outside the gene matches: 9. Regarding time point: baseline, week 1 (first vaccination visit). Stated treatment: pre-vaccination baseline after standard-of-care therapy. Some clones are missing from TCRdb's copy, which holds only in-frame ones; the method was immunoSEQ multiplex PCR. The sample lists approximately 100,000 clones, about 90% occurring once. The receptor's source is a woman in her forties or fifties with glioma. The chain employs TRBV5-1 and TRBJ2-1; 11 bases are shared with TRBD2. The specimen was PBMCs, collected from a glioma patient treated with radiotherapy, temozolomide or both. The CDR3 sequence: CASSGLAGGQGNEQFF. The CDR3 DNA reads as TGCGCCAGCAGCGGCTTAGCGGGAGGGCAAGGCAATGAGCAGTTCTTC.